This is a list of T cell receptor beta chains from one sample in a study of blood T cells in healthy people across ages. Via MiXCR, TCRdb re-called the 5' RACE reads, giving one row per CDR3 protein. The profile covers over a million distinct CDR3 sequences, with 59% appearing a single time and 6.5% to 8.5% taken by the ten largest. The source material was blood. These TCRs come from a man aged 18 to 30 in good health. CDR3s include the opening cysteine and the closing phenylalanine or tryptophan. A D gene is named only where the DNA matches it firmly. The size field is filled for only some rows; it gives once, few, many or a size class.

TRBJ2-1,TRBV4-1,-,TRBD2,CASSQEGAGGSSSYNEQFF,TGCGCCAGCAGCCAAGAGGGAGCGGGGGGGAGTAGCTCCTACAATGAGCAGTTCTTC
TRBJ2-5,TRBV29-1,-,-,CSVEGTGTPGETQYF,TGCAGCGTTGAGGGAACAGGGACCCCCGGCGAGACCCAGTACTTC
TRBJ2-5,TRBV6-2/TRBV6-3,-,-,CASSYIVTLTRETQYF,TGTGCCAGCAGTTACATTGTGACCCTCACCCGGGAGACCCAGTACTTC
TRBJ2-1,TRBV27,many,TRBD1,CASSLRGHINEQFF,TGTGCCAGCAGTTTAAGGGGGCACATCAATGAGCAGTTCTTC
TRBJ2-7,TRBV4-3,-,-,CASSQGEGQYYEQYF,TGCGCCAGCAGCCAAGGGGAAGGCCAATACTACGAGCAGTACTTC
TRBJ1-2,TRBV12-3/TRBV12-4,once,TRBD1,CASSFQGTGSYGYTF,TGTGCCAGCAGTTTCCAAGGGACAGGGTCTTATGGCTACACCTTC
TRBJ2-1,TRBV10-3,-,-,CAIGGEGLRNEQFF,TGTGCCATCGGTGGGGAAGGGTTACGCAATGAGCAGTTCTTC
TRBJ2-1,TRBV12-3/TRBV12-4,few,TRBD1,CASSFLGQGYNEQFF,TGTGCCAGCAGTTTCCTGGGACAGGGCTACAATGAGCAGTTCTTC
TRBJ1-6,TRBV2,few,-,CASSDGSPLHF,TGTGCCAGCAGTGATGGCTCACCCCTCCACTTT
TRBJ2-3,TRBV11-2,few,-,CASSLERDISTDTQYF,TGTGCCAGCAGCTTAGAGAGGGACATCTCCACAGATACGCAGTATTTT
TRBJ2-2,TRBV6-2/TRBV6-3,-,TRBD2,CASSFETGGGTNTGELFF,TGTGCCAGCAGTTTTGAGACCGGCGGGGGGACGAACACCGGGGAGCTGTTTTTT
TRBJ2-7,TRBV28,-,-,CASSLRPGHQVYEQYF,TGTGCCAGCAGTTTAAGGCCGGGACACCAAGTGTACGAGCAGTACTTC
TRBJ2-4,TRBV11-2,-,-,CASTPGPSNDIQYF,TGTGCCAGCACCCCGGGACCGTCGAACGACATTCAGTACTTC
TRBJ2-5,TRBV20-1,-,TRBD2,CSARKLELLAGVEETQYF,TGCAGTGCTCGAAAGCTAGAATTACTAGCGGGAGTGGAGGAGACCCAGTACTTC
TRBJ2-7,TRBV29-1,-,-,CSVLQDYGRYF,TGCAGCGTTTTACAGGATTACGGGCGGTACTTC
TRBJ2-5,TRBV29-1,-,-,CSVGGGSETQYF,TGCAGCGTTGGAGGAGGGAGTGAGACCCAGTACTTC
TRBJ2-3,TRBV20-1,-,TRBD2,CSARVSGSSDTQYF,TGCAGTGCTAGAGTAAGCGGGAGTTCAGATACGCAGTATTTT
TRBJ1-1,TRBV28,-,-,CASSAQGVWTEAFF,TGTGCCAGCAGTGCTCAAGGAGTTTGGACTGAAGCTTTCTTT
TRBJ2-7,TRBV2,-,TRBD2,CASSGRTSGGLGEQYF,TGTGCCAGCAGTGGAAGGACTAGCGGGGGCCTGGGTGAGCAGTACTTC
TRBJ1-2,TRBV2,-,TRBD1,CASSLRQGGYTF,TGTGCCAGCAGTCTGCGACAGGGCGGCTACACCTTC
TRBJ2-7,TRBV9,-,-,CASSVGTAGYEQYF,TGTGCCAGCAGCGTAGGGACAGCGGGCTACGAGCAGTACTTC
TRBJ2-5,TRBV25-1,-,-,CASSEWDSLGETQYF,TGTGCCAGCAGTGAATGGGACTCACTAGGGGAGACCCAGTACTTC
TRBJ1-6,TRBV25-1,-,TRBD1,CASSGDRGSSYNSPLHF,TGTGCCAGCAGTGGTGACAGGGGTTCCTCCTATAATTCACCCCTCCACTTT
TRBJ1-6,TRBV4-3,-,-,CASSQRGAGDNSPLHF,TGCGCCAGCAGCCAGAGGGGGGCCGGAGATAATTCACCCCTCCACTTT
TRBJ2-2,TRBV9,-,-,CASSVDMWGTGELFF,TGTGCCAGCAGCGTAGATATGTGGGGCACCGGGGAGCTGTTTTTT
TRBJ2-1,TRBV9,-,-,CASSVGGRNEQFF,TGTGCCAGCAGCGTAGGGGGGAGAAATGAGCAGTTCTTC
TRBJ2-1,TRBV20-1,-,TRBD2,CSGSHSAGVPTNEQFF,TGCAGTGGCAGCCATTCCGCGGGGGTTCCTACCAATGAGCAGTTCTTC
TRBJ2-7,TRBV29-1,-,-,CSAGQGDEQYF,TGCAGCGCCGGGCAGGGTGACGAGCAGTACTTC
TRBJ1-6,TRBV21-1,-,-,CASTGCVGSGPLHF,TGTGCCAGCACCGGGTGCGTAGGGTCGGGGCCCCTCCACTTT
TRBJ1-2,TRBV9,few,TRBD1,CASSVEIQGGGYTF,TGTGCCAGCAGCGTAGAAATACAGGGGGGGGGCTACACCTTC
TRBJ2-1,TRBV7-9,few,TRBD2,CASSLVLAEGNEQFF,TGTGCCAGCAGCTTAGTGCTAGCGGAGGGCAATGAGCAGTTCTTC
TRBJ1-5,TRBV20-1,-,-,CSATPGGSNQPQHF,TGCAGTGCTACTCCGGGAGGTAGCAATCAGCCCCAGCATTTT
TRBJ1-2,TRBV7-2,few,-,CASSLDDYGYTF,TGTGCCAGCAGCTTAGACGACTATGGCTACACCTTC
TRBJ2-5,TRBV5-1,-,-,CASSRVGQGETQYF,TGCGCCAGCAGCCGAGTAGGGCAGGGAGAGACCCAGTACTTC
TRBJ2-7,TRBV12-3/TRBV12-4,-,-,CASSSQSDSYEQYF,TGTGCCAGCAGTTCTCAATCGGACTCCTACGAGCAGTACTTC
TRBJ2-3,TRBV6-2/TRBV6-3,-,-,CASMSEGVEYF,TGTGCCAGCATGAGCGAGGGGGTGGAGTATTTT
TRBJ2-5,TRBV27,-,TRBD1,CATSTFPGQGAHGASGSLETQYF,TGTGCCACCAGCACCTTCCCGGGACAGGGGGCGCACGGGGCTAGCGGGAGTTTGGAGACCCAGTACTTC
TRBJ1-6,TRBV5-1,-,-,CASSLAELRASSPLHF,TGCGCCAGCAGCTTGGCCGAGTTAAGGGCCAGTTCACCCCTCCACTTT
TRBJ1-4,TRBV18,few,-,CASSPGPGDEKLFF,TGTGCCAGCTCACCAGGTCCGGGGGATGAAAAACTGTTTTTT
TRBJ2-1,TRBV12-3/TRBV12-4,-,TRBD2,CASSPQGSGSRNEQFF,TGTGCCAGCAGTCCCCAGGGGAGCGGGAGTAGGAATGAGCAGTTCTTC
TRBJ2-5,TRBV29-1,-,TRBD2,CSEKGSGGAETQYF,TGCAGCGAGAAGGGTAGCGGGGGGGCAGAGACCCAGTACTTC
TRBJ2-5,TRBV7-9,-,-,CASSSVDGQQETQYF,TGTGCCAGCAGCTCCGTCGACGGACAGCAAGAGACCCAGTACTTC
TRBJ2-2,TRBV9,-,-,CASSVEPAPGELFF,TGTGCCAGCAGCGTAGAGCCCGCACCCGGGGAGCTGTTTTTT
TRBJ2-1,TRBV20-1,-,TRBD1,CSARTGVRDEQFF,TGCAGTGCTAGAACAGGGGTGAGGGATGAGCAGTTCTTC
TRBJ2-1,TRBV2,once,-,CASSQGVARVNEQFF,TGTGCCAGCAGCCAAGGGGTAGCGAGGGTTAATGAGCAGTTCTTC
TRBJ1-5,TRBV7-8,-,-,CATGKQGTYQPQHF,TGTGCCACCGGAAAGCAGGGGACTTATCAGCCCCAGCATTTT
TRBJ2-4,TRBV11-2,-,TRBD2,CASSLVTGGLAETAAKNIQYF,TGTGCCAGCAGCTTAGTTACCGGGGGACTAGCGGAGACTGCAGCCAAAAACATTCAGTACTTC
TRBJ2-3,TRBV10-3,-,-,CAISAGEPDTQYF,TGTGCCATCAGTGCTGGCGAACCAGATACGCAGTATTTT
TRBJ2-4,TRBV7-2,few,-,CASSLDRVDIQYF,TGTGCCAGCAGCTTAGACCGGGTAGACATTCAGTACTTC
TRBJ2-3,TRBV20-1,once,-,CSADRGDTQYF,TGCAGTGCAGATCGGGGAGATACGCAGTATTTT